One and the same sample provided the 9 T cell receptor beta chains below, sequenced in a study of type 1 regulatory T cells (dated by TCRdb to the early 2020s). For these TCRs, the target antigens are not known. The data were produced on an Illumina MiSeq. In TCRdb, the public reads were trimmed at Q25 with fastp and aligned with MiXCR, with productive beta chains retained. Each entry merges the rows of one CDR3 protein and shows their most common DNA and genes. The sample profile shows about 39,000 distinct CDR3 sequences; 9% to 15% of them were found once. Around 7.5% of the sample goes to the ten largest clones. Sequenced: cultured non-Tr1 T cells, either the whole culture or a sorted T cell fraction (not recorded which). Sample cell subset or site, as interpreted from the label and publication: non-Tr1 population from the T-allo10 product. The receptors were gathered from a human donor in good health.

In this sample, this clonotype turned up a few times. V gene TRBV18 combines with J gene TRBJ1-5; a weak D match, TRBD1 (5 bases). The CDR3 sequence is 13 residues long. Germline CDR1 KGHSH, CDR2 LQKENI. Trimming shortened V by 6 bases and J by 7 bases, and 13 bases separated the two germline ends. CDR3 bases: TGTGCCAGCTCCGCGCGGAGGGGCCAGCCCCAGCATTTT. This encodes CASSARRGQPQHF. The entire variable domain, with the rest obtained from reference TRBV18 and TRBJ1-5, is as follows: NAGVMQNPRHLVRRRGQEARLRCSPMKGHSHVYWYRQLPEEGLKFMVYLQKENIIDESGMPKERFSAEFPKEGPSILRIQQVVRGDSAAYFCASSARRGQPQHFGDGTRLSIL.

The chain uses TRBV27 and TRBJ1-4, with 9 bases fitting TRBD1. The trim removed 6 bases at V and 10 bases at J, leaving 6 bases unmatched. This CDR3 is built from 13 residues. CDR1 is MNHEY, CDR2 SMNVEV, per germline (reference sequence). CDR3 amino acids: CASRGQGLGKLFF. CDR3 coding DNA: TGTGCCAGCAGGGGACAGGGCTTGGGAAAACTGTTTTTT.

The chain links TRBV29-1 to TRBJ2-3, with unresolved D. V shed 7 bases and J shed 2 bases, with 16 bases lying between them. The CDR3 is 14 residues long. Germline V gene sequence: CDR1 SQVTM, CDR2 ANQGSEA. The CDR3 nucleotides are TGCAGCGCCCAACGCTCCAGAAACACAGATACGCAGTATTTT. It yields the protein CSAQRSRNTDTQYF.

V and J are TRBV5-1 and TRBJ2-3, with D maybe TRBD2 (5 bases). V lost 5 bases and J 8 bases, leaving 15 bases between the germline ends. The germline CDR1 and CDR2 sequences are SGHRS and YFSETQ. The CDR3 has 13 amino acids. The CDR3: CASRVAAEGTQYF. The CDR3 nucleotides read TGCGCCAGCAGGGTAGCTGCCGAGGGTACGCAGTATTTT.

This clonotype was counted ten times or more. This sequence joins TRBV24-1 and TRBJ1-2; no firm D call. Trimming left V 2 bases short and J 4 bases short, with 10 bases between. This CDR3 is built from 14 residues. Germline values: CDR1 KGHDR, CDR2 SFDVKD. CDR3 protein: CATSDSAVIYGYTF. The DNA for the CDR3 is TGTGCCACCAGTGATTCGGCGGTAATCTATGGCTACACCTTC.

This clonotype has at least ten counts. V is TRBV18 and J is TRBJ1-5; D might be TRBD1 (5 bases). The ends were cut back, 3 bases at V and 9 bases at J, with 12 bases in the middle. CDR3 length equals 13 residues. Germline V gene lookup returns CDR1 KGHSH and CDR2 LQKENI. In nucleotides, the CDR3 is TGTGCCAGCTCACCGGCCGCAGACAGGCCCCAGCATTTT. Residues: CASSPAADRPQHF.

In its sample, this clonotype was seen many times. The chain recombines TRBV7-3 with TRBJ2-3; 13 positions match TRBD2. J was trimmed by 5 bases and V by 5 bases; bases with no gene match: 13. The CDR3 sequence is 18 residues long. Germline lookup yields CDR1 SGHTA and CDR2 FQGTGA. This chain's CDR3 is CASSPTPTSGRAGDTQYF. The CDR3, as DNA: TGTGCCAGCAGCCCGACCCCTACTAGCGGGAGGGCGGGAGATACGCAGTATTTT.

This clonotype was found once. The chain carries TRBV5-1 and TRBJ2-3; 8 bases are shared with TRBD1. The CDR3 has 14 amino acids. The germline gives CDR1 SGHRS, CDR2 YFSETQ. V shed 4 bases and J 4 bases; nucleotides not matched to a gene: 5. This CDR3 reads CASSPSGGSDTQYF. CDR3 DNA sequence: TGCGCCAGCAGCCCCTCAGGGGGCTCAGATACGCAGTATTTT.

This clonotype was observed a few times. This rearrangement joins TRBV5-1 to TRBJ2-3; 8 positions agree with TRBD2. J gave up 1 base and V 2 bases, and 3 bases lay outside the gene matches. The length of the CDR3 is 15 residues. From germline, CDR1 is SGHRS and CDR2 YFSETQ. CDR3 in DNA: TGCGCCAGCAGCTTTACTAGCGGAGGCACAGATACGCAGTATTTT. Its protein product is CASSFTSGGTDTQYF.